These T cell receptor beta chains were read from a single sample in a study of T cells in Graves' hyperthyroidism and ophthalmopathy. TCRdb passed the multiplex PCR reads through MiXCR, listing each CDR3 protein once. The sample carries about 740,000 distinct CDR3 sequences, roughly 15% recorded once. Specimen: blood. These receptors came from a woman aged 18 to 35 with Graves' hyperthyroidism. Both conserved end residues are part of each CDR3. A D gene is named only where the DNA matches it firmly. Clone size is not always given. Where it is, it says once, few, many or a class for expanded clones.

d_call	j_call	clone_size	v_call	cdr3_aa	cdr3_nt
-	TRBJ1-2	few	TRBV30	CAWQKAGKTF	TGTGCCTGGCAAAAAGCGGGGAAGACCTTC
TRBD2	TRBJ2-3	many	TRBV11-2	CASSLAWVREGTDTQYF	TGTGCCAGCAGCTTAGCTTGGGTACGGGAGGGCACAGATACGCAGTATTTT
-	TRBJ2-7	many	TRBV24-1	CATSAKGSGEQYF	TGTGCCACCAGTGCGAAAGGTAGTGGCGAGCAGTACTTC
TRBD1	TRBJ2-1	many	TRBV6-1	CASSAGTGIYNEQFF	TGTGCCAGCAGTGCCGGGACAGGTATATACAATGAGCAGTTCTTC
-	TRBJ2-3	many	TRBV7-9	CASSLSGGTQYF	TGTGCCAGCAGTTTATCTGGGGGAACGCAGTATTTT
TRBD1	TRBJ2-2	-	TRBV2	CASRGQTANTGELFF	TGTGCCAGCAGGGGACAGACCGCGAACACCGGGGAGCTGTTTTTT
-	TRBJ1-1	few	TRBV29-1	CSVAGIMNTEAFF	TGCAGCGTTGCTGGCATTATGAACACTGAAGCTTTCTTT
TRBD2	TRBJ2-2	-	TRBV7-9	CASSSGLAGTGELFF	TGTGCCAGCAGCTCGGGACTAGCGGGCACCGGGGAGCTGTTTTTT
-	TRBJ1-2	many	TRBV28	CASSLSSGGYGYTF	TGTGCCAGCAGTTTATCGTCAGGCGGCTATGGCTACACCTTC
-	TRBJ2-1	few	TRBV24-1	CATSDSGLIEQFF	TGTGCCACCAGTGATTCGGGCCTTATTGAGCAGTTCTTC
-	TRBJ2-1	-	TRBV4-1	CASRFSPSDTNNEQFF	TGCGCCAGCAGATTTTCCCCCTCGGACACGAACAATGAGCAGTTCTTC
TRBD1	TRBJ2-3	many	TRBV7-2	CASTLRGSTDTQYF	TGTGCCAGCACCCTCAGGGGGAGTACAGATACGCAGTATTTT
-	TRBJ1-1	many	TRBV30	CAWSVRGAANTEAFF	TGTGCCTGGAGTGTTAGGGGGGCTGCGAACACTGAAGCTTTCTTT
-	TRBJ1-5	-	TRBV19	CASKARNSNQPQHF	TGTGCCAGTAAAGCCCGGAATAGCAATCAGCCCCAGCATTTT
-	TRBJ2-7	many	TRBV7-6	CASSLVIETPYEQYF	TGTGCCAGCAGCTTAGTAATTGAAACCCCCTACGAGCAGTACTTC
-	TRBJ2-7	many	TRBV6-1	CASSEGGSDEQYF	TGTGCCAGCAGTGAAGGTGGGAGCGACGAGCAGTACTTC
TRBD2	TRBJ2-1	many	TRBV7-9	CASSLTTSGELGYNEQFF	TGTGCCAGCAGCTTAACGACTAGCGGGGAGTTGGGCTACAATGAGCAGTTCTTC
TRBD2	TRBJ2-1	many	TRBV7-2	CASSLDSGQTGQFF	TGTGCCAGCAGCTTAGATAGCGGGCAGACGGGGCAGTTCTTC
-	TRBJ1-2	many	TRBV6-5	CASSYGGLKGYTF	TGTGCCAGCAGTTACGGGGGATTGAAAGGCTACACCTTC
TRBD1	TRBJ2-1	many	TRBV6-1	CASSFGTGNYNEQFF	TGTGCCAGCAGTTTCGGGACAGGGAATTACAATGAGCAGTTCTTC
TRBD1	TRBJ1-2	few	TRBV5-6	CASSLDRDRRNANYGYTF	TGTGCCAGCAGCTTGGACCGGGACAGGAGAAATGCGAACTATGGCTACACCTTC
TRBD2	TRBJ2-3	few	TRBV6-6	CASSYGPSGRYTDTQYF	TGTGCCAGCAGTTACGGGCCTAGCGGGAGGTACACAGATACGCAGTATTTT
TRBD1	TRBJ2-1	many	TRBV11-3	CASSLERGHDNEQFF	TGTGCCAGCAGCTTAGAAAGGGGGCATGACAATGAGCAGTTCTTC
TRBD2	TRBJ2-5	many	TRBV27	CASKRALISGRDETQYF	TGTGCCAGCAAAAGGGCCTTGATTAGCGGGAGGGACGAGACCCAGTACTTC
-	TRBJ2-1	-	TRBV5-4	CASSLDVNEQFF	TGTGCCAGCAGCTTGGATGTAAATGAGCAGTTCTTC
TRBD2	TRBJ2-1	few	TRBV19	CASSRNPSGGRNEQFF	TGTGCCAGTAGTAGAAACCCTTCGGGAGGCAGAAATGAGCAGTTCTTC
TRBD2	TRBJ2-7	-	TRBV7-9	CASRPGLAESYEQYF	TGTGCCAGCAGGCCGGGACTAGCGGAGTCCTACGAGCAGTACTTC
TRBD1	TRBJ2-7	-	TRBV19	CARIAPPGTGPPAEQYF	TGTGCCAGGATAGCCCCTCCCGGGACAGGGCCACCCGCCGAGCAGTACTTC
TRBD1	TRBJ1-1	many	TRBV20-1	CSAMRQGPMNTEAFF	TGCAGTGCTATGAGACAGGGGCCTATGAACACTGAAGCTTTCTTT
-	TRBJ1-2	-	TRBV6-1	CASSARGPSGYTF	TGTGCCAGCAGCGCCCGGGGCCCGTCGGGCTACACCTTC
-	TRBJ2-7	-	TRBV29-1	CSRIDGYNEQYF	TGCAGCAGAATCGACGGCTACAATGAGCAGTACTTC
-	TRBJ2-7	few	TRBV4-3	CASSQGRGNYEQYF	TGCGCCAGCAGCCAAGGCAGGGGAAACTACGAGCAGTACTTC
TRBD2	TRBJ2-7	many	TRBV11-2	CASSSGLAGLYEQYF	TGTGCCAGCAGCTCAGGACTAGCGGGCCTCTACGAGCAGTACTTC
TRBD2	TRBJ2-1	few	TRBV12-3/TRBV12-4	CATRLAGIYNEQFF	TGTGCCACCCGACTAGCGGGGATCTACAATGAGCAGTTCTTC
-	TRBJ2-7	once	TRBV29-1	CSVSTGTYEQYF	TGCAGCGTTTCTACAGGGACCTACGAGCAGTACTTC
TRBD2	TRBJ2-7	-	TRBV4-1	CASSQGPGLATPYEQYF	TGCGCCAGCAGCCAAGGGCCGGGACTAGCGACACCCTACGAGCAGTACTTC
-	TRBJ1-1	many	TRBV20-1	CSARGLRQLNTEAFF	TGCAGTGCTAGAGGTTTAAGGCAGCTGAACACTGAAGCTTTCTTT
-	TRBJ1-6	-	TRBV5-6	CASSLGQANNSPLHF	TGTGCCAGCAGCTTGGGTCAGGCGAACAATTCACCCCTCCACTTT
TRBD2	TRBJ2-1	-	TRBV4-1	CASSLSGRRDYNEQFF	TGCGCCAGCAGCCTTAGCGGGAGGAGGGACTACAATGAGCAGTTCTTC
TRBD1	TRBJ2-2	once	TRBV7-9	CASSPKQGTTGELFF	TGTGCCAGCAGCCCGAAACAGGGGACCACCGGGGAGCTGTTTTTT
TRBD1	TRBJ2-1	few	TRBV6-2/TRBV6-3	CASSYSEGQYNEQFF	TGTGCCAGCAGTTACTCCGAGGGACAGTACAATGAGCAGTTCTTC
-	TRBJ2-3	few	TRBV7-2	CASSRQLSSTDTQYF	TGTGCCAGCAGCCGACAGTTATCTAGCACAGATACGCAGTATTTT
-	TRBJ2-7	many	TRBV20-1	CSARECEQYF	TGCAGTGCTAGAGAGTGCGAGCAGTACTTC
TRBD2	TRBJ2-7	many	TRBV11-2	CASSPRSTGGSYEQYF	TGTGCCAGCAGCCCTAGATCGACGGGGGGGAGCTACGAGCAGTACTTC
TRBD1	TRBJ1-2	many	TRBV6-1	CASTETGTVIYGYTF	TGTGCCAGCACAGAGACTGGGACAGTGATTTATGGCTACACCTTC
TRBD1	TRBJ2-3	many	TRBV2	CASSAQMSGGTQYF	TGTGCCAGCAGTGCCCAGATGTCAGGGGGTACGCAGTATTTT
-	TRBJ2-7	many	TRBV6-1	CASRTHRTSYEQYF	TGTGCCAGCAGGACCCACAGGACGTCCTACGAGCAGTACTTC
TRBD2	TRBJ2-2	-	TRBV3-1	CAGSPSGRQTGELFF	TGTGCCGGCAGCCCTAGCGGGAGACAAACCGGGGAGCTGTTTTTT
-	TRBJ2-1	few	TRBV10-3	CAISDSTGTLEQFF	TGTGCCATCAGTGATTCTACCGGGACTCTCGAGCAGTTCTTC
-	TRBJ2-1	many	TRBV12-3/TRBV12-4	CASSLRGDNEQFF	TGTGCCAGCAGTTTAAGGGGGGACAATGAGCAGTTCTTC
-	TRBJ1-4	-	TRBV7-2	CASSLAWGGTNEKLFF	TGTGCCAGCAGCTTAGCGTGGGGCGGCACTAATGAAAAACTGTTTTTT
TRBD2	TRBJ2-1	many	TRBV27	CASSDTSGRSYEQFF	TGTGCCAGCAGTGACACTAGCGGGAGATCGTATGAGCAGTTCTTC
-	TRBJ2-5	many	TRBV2	CASLYREQETQYF	TGTGCCAGCCTCTACAGGGAACAAGAGACCCAGTACTTC
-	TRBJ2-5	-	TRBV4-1	CASSQDLVGLETQYF	TGCGCCAGCAGCCAAGATTTGGTTGGTCTAGAGACCCAGTACTTC
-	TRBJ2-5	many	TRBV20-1	CSAKFSRSQETQYF	TGCAGTGCTAAGTTTAGCAGATCCCAAGAGACCCAGTACTTC